Here is one T cell receptor beta chain with its context. Its antigen is unknown. CDR3 length: 15 residues. V lost 0 bases, J lost 6 bases, and 4 bases stayed unmatched. Germline-derived CDR1 and CDR2 are SGHDT and YYEEEE. The entry originates in a study of T cell responses to AZD1222 COVID-19 vaccine. Study outcomes and limitations: With dominance at 160-218 and 743-854, vaccine-associated CD4 TCRs spanned spike. Within unmutated variant regions lay the reported targets of nearly half of spike-specific TCRs.

Profiling relied on immunoSEQ multiplex PCR, and the TCRdb table lists in-frame clones only, not all of them. The sample lists under 130,000 clones, approximately 90% occurring once. The specimen comprised peripheral blood, sampled on day 0 of AZD1222 vaccination. This clonotype was obtained from an adult in good health. This chain links TRBV5-6 with TRBJ2-2; 8 bases fit TRBD1. The CDR3 loop reads CASSLVQGGSGELFF. The DNA of the CDR3 is TGTGCCAGCAGCTTGGTACAGGGGGGCTCCGGGGAGCTGTTTTTT.